The rows below give T cell receptor beta chains drawn from one sample of a study of graft-versus-host responses after intestinal transplantation. Libraries were prepared by immunoSEQ multiplex PCR; TCRdb keeps only in-frame clonotypes and omits some of them. The sample includes more than 10,000 clones, over 60% of them seen just once. This specimen was PBMCs, taken about 67 weeks after intestinal transplant. The receptors derive from a human patient who received an intestinal transplant, so some T cells may come from the graft donor. Both conserved end residues are part of each CDR3. The D gene is left open where the match is weak. Size values are once, few and many counts, or a class for expanded clones, and some rows have none.

D	length	J	V	size	CDR3	DNA
TRBD2	14	TRBJ2-1	TRBV27	NA	CASSFSSLAGGLFF	TGTGCCAGCAGTTTCTCATCACTAGCGGGAGGGTTGTTCTTC
TRBD2	16	TRBJ2-2	TRBV9	once	CASSVGAGEGGGELFF	TGTGCCAGCAGCGTTGGAGCGGGAGAGGGGGGCGGGGAGCTGTTTTTT
NA	14	TRBJ1-3	TRBV2	NA	CASEPGSSGNTIYF	TGTGCCAGTGAGCCCGGGTCCTCTGGAAACACCATATATTTT
NA	14	TRBJ1-2	TRBV7-9	NA	CASSFVDRNYGYTF	TGTGCCAGCAGCTTCGTTGACAGGAACTATGGCTACACCTTC
NA	11	TRBJ2-7	TRBV4-2	NA	CASSSAYEQYF	TGTGCCAGCAGCTCCGCCTACGAGCAGTACTTC
NA	13	TRBJ1-2	TRBV9	NA	CASSGRGTYGYTF	TGTGCCAGCAGCGGAAGGGGGACCTATGGCTACACCTTC
TRBD1	16	TRBJ1-6	TRBV6-6	NA	CASSYSRQGSNSPLHF	TGTGCCAGCAGTTACTCCCGACAGGGGTCTAATTCACCCCTCCACTTT
NA	14	TRBJ2-1	TRBV11-2	NA	CASSLDRAYNEQFF	TGTGCCAGCAGCTTAGATAGAGCTTACAATGAGCAGTTCTTC
TRBD1	14	TRBJ2-2	TRBV6-1	NA	CASKEGAEPGELFF	TGTGCCAGCAAAGAGGGGGCCGAACCCGGGGAGCTGTTTTTT
TRBD1	14	TRBJ2-2	TRBV6-4	NA	CASSDGQGAGELFF	TGTGCCAGCAGTGACGGACAGGGGGCCGGGGAGCTGTTTTTT
TRBD2	14	TRBJ2-1	TRBV6-5	NA	CASTLAGEVGEQFF	TGTGCCAGCACTCTAGCGGGAGAGGTAGGAGAGCAGTTCTTC
TRBD1	15	TRBJ1-5	TRBV6-1	NA	CASSELAGGNQPQHF	TGTGCCAGCAGTGAATTAGCAGGGGGGAATCAGCCCCAGCATTTT
TRBD1	15	TRBJ2-1	TRBV6-4	NA	CASSASGTGGNEQFF	TGTGCCAGCAGTGCCTCCGGGACAGGGGGGAATGAGCAGTTCTTC
TRBD1	14	TRBJ2-2	TRBV7-9	NA	CASSRGQGGGELFF	TGTGCCAGCAGCCGGGGACAGGGAGGCGGGGAGCTGTTTTTT
NA	14	TRBJ1-5	TRBV4-1	NA	CASSQDYGNQPQHF	TGCGCCAGCAGCCAAGATTACGGGAATCAGCCCCAGCATTTT
NA	14	TRBJ2-7	TRBV5-4	few	CASSGRDRAYEQYF	TGTGCCAGCAGCGGGAGGGACAGAGCCTACGAGCAGTACTTC
NA	17	TRBJ2-1	TRBV7-3	NA	CASSRERAGPKHNEQFF	TGTGCCAGCAGCAGAGAGAGGGCGGGACCGAAACACAATGAGCAGTTCTTC
NA	15	TRBJ2-2	TRBV21-1	NA	CASTITRQIPGELFF	TGTGCCAGCACCATCACCCGACAAATCCCCGGGGAGCTGTTTTTT
TRBD1	16	TRBJ2-1	TRBV19	NA	CASSMDFNSQGDEQFF	TGTGCCAGTAGTATGGATTTTAATTCCCAGGGGGATGAGCAGTTCTTC
NA	15	TRBJ1-4	TRBV18	NA	CASSGSPPGTEKLFF	TGTGCCAGCTCAGGGTCCCCGCCCGGAACTGAAAAACTGTTTTTT
NA	14	TRBJ1-1	TRBV28	NA	CASSLGFGRTEAFF	TGTGCCAGCAGTTTAGGGTTTGGGCGCACTGAAGCTTTCTTT
NA	15	TRBJ2-3	TRBV4-2	NA	CASSQEDSKVDTQYF	TGTGCCAGCAGCCAAGAGGATAGCAAGGTAGATACGCAGTATTTT
TRBD1	16	TRBJ2-7	TRBV13	NA	CASSSPPGTGGYEQYF	TGTGCCAGCAGCTCACCACCAGGGACAGGGGGCTACGAGCAGTACTTC
NA	13	TRBJ2-4	TRBV19	NA	CASGDRQVDIQYF	TGTGCCAGTGGTGACAGGCAGGTAGACATTCAGTACTTC
NA	12	TRBJ1-4	TRBV30	NA	CAWSGGSEKLFF	TGTGCCTGGAGCGGGGGATCTGAAAAACTGTTTTTT
TRBD2	15	TRBJ2-2	TRBV7-2	NA	CASRRLAGNTGELFF	TGTGCCAGCAGGCGGCTAGCGGGGAACACCGGGGAGCTGTTTTTT
TRBD2	15	TRBJ2-7	TRBV11-2	NA	CASSQDSGGAYEQYF	TGTGCCAGCAGCCAAGATTCGGGGGGAGCCTACGAGCAGTACTTC
NA	14	TRBJ1-1	TRBV27	NA	CASSQYTGSTEAFF	TGTGCCAGCAGTCAATACACGGGGAGCACTGAAGCTTTCTTT
TRBD2	16	TRBJ2-2	TRBV5-1	NA	CASSLSLAGGPGELFF	TGCGCCAGCAGCTTGAGCCTAGCGGGAGGTCCCGGGGAGCTGTTTTTT
TRBD2	14	TRBJ2-7	TRBV7-2	NA	CASKTSGVVYEQYF	TGTGCCAGCAAGACTAGCGGGGTTGTCTACGAGCAGTACTTC
NA	13	TRBJ2-2	TRBV30	NA	CAWSHLNTGELFF	TGTGCCTGGAGTCACTTAAACACCGGGGAGCTGTTTTTT
TRBD2	16	TRBJ2-5	TRBV11-3	NA	CASSPGTSGKGETQYF	TGTGCCAGCAGCCCCGGGACTAGCGGGAAGGGAGAGACCCAGTACTTC
NA	13	TRBJ2-3	TRBV7-2	NA	CASSFLVTDTQYF	TGTGCCAGCAGCTTCCTAGTAACAGATACGCAGTATTTT
TRBD1	14	TRBJ2-5	TRBV18	few	CASSRDRGQETQYF	TGTGCCAGCTCACGGGACAGGGGGCAAGAGACCCAGTACTTC
TRBD2	16	TRBJ2-1	TRBV5-1	NA	CASSRGLARVDNEQFF	TGCGCCAGCAGCCGCGGACTAGCTCGGGTCGACAATGAGCAGTTCTTC
TRBD2	16	TRBJ2-7	TRBV6-6	NA	CASSYSSQGGSYEQYF	TGTGCCAGCAGTTACTCGTCGCAGGGAGGGTCCTACGAGCAGTACTTC
TRBD1	14	TRBJ2-7	TRBV6-5	NA	CASKPLGQGYEQYF	TGTGCCAGCAAGCCCCTGGGACAGGGCTACGAGCAGTACTTC
TRBD1	19	TRBJ1-5	TRBV4-1	NA	CASSQGPGQGVFSNQPQHF	TGCGCCAGCAGCCAAGGACCGGGACAGGGGGTTTTTAGCAATCAGCCCCAGCATTTT
NA	14	TRBJ2-2	TRBV6-5	medium-sized	CASSYLIVNGELFF	TGTGCCAGCAGTTACCTCATAGTTAACGGGGAGCTGTTTTTT
NA	14	TRBJ2-7	TRBV6-4	NA	CASSDRAGAYEQYF	TGTGCCAGCAGTGATCGAGCGGGCGCCTACGAGCAGTACTTC